These 15 T cell receptor beta chains were all obtained from the same sample, sequenced in a study of blood T cells in healthy people across ages (dated by TCRdb to about 2015). Library method: 5' RACE. The data were produced on an Illumina HiSeq 2500. A second PCR of about 7 to 12 cycles was performed with a sample-barcoded 5' primer and a J-beta primer mix. TCRdb trimmed the raw reads at Q25, called clones with MiXCR and kept productive beta chains. Each CDR3 protein gets just one entry, which takes the most common genes and DNA from the rows behind it. The sample data list 1.5 million to 2 million distinct CDR3 sequences, and 28% of these were observed just once. The ten largest clones add up to roughly 8.2% of the sample. The sample was blood. The receptor source for this set is a woman aged 25 to 39 in good health.

The rearrangement uses TRBV11-2 and TRBJ2-3; the D gene is possibly TRBD2 (6 bases). CDR1 is SGHAT and CDR2 is FQNNGV in the germline V gene. The CDR3 is 16 residues long. V was cut by 5 bases and J by 2 bases, with 17 bases left in between. Here the CDR3 DNA reads TGTGCCAGCAGCGACCTAGCGCCCGTCCCCACAGATACGCAGTATTTT. Its protein product is CASSDLAPVPTDTQYF.

The table lists this clonotype with many counts. The chain couples TRBV20-1 to TRBJ2-3; no firm D call. With 1 base removed from V and 0 bases from J, the gap between germline ends came to 8 bases. Germline CDR1 DFQATT, CDR2 SNEGSKA (reference sequence). The CDR3 extends over 14 amino acids. The CDR3 sequence is CSARVPRSTDTQYF. CDR3 bases: TGCAGTGCTAGAGTCCCCCGTAGCACAGATACGCAGTATTTT.

This clonotype was seen a handful of times. This chain links TRBV6-5 with TRBJ1-1; D call uncertain. CDR3 size: 13 residues. In germline, CDR1 is MNHEY, CDR2 SVGAGI. The V gene lost 10 bases and the J gene lost 7 bases, with 19 bases spanning the gap. The CDR3 region is CAIQPAQQSEAFF. The CDR3 DNA follows: TGTGCCATCCAACCCGCCCAACAGAGTGAAGCTTTCTTT.

This clonotype was counted ten times or more. The genes are TRBV29-1 and TRBJ2-5; 7 bases are shared with TRBD1. The end of the DNA aligns better with TRBJ2-7, so the J call may be wrong. The V gene's germline CDR1 is SQVTM and CDR2 ANQGSEA. The CDR3 is 15 residues long. The DNA for the CDR3 is TGCAGCGTTGGCCCCGGAAGACAGGGTGGCGGCGAGCAGTACTTC. This encodes CSVGPGRQGGGEQYF.

This clonotype showed up many times. CDR3 protein: CASSPLGDRFYNEQFF. Here the CDR3 DNA reads TGTGCCAGCAGTCCCCTAGGGGACAGATTCTACAATGAGCAGTTCTTC. The chain is built from TRBV2 and TRBJ2-1; 7 bases match TRBD1. CDR1 SNHLY and CDR2 FYNNEI come from the germline V gene. With V trimmed by 5 bases and J by 3 bases, 10 bases remained unmatched. This CDR3 spans 16 amino acids.

This clonotype appeared a few times. J is TRBJ2-1 and V is TRBV28, with unresolved D. V lost 5 bases, J lost 12 bases, and 11 bases lay in between. The CDR3 contains 11 residues. CDR1 and CDR2 from the germline V gene are MDHEN and SYDVKM. CDR3 nucleotides: TGTGCCAGCAGTCCCCAACATAGGCAGTTCTTC. The encoded protein is CASSPQHRQFF.

This clonotype appeared many times. The genes are TRBV29-1 and TRBJ2-5; the D is unclear. V lost 6 bases, J lost 2 bases, and 10 bases lay in between. CDR1 and CDR2 from the germline V gene are SQVTM and ANQGSEA. The CDR3 totals 12 residues. The CDR3 region is CSVNTLQETQYF. The CDR3 bases are TGCAGCGTAAACACGTTACAAGAGACCCAGTACTTC.

V gene TRBV29-1 combines with J gene TRBJ1-1; weak D call: TRBD1 (5 bases). This CDR3 spans 12 amino acids. Germline V gene lookup returns CDR1 SQVTM and CDR2 ANQGSEA. V was clipped by 7 bases and J by 2 bases, with 11 bases between them. CDR3 sequence: CSGRRVNTEAFF. CDR3 bases: TGCAGCGGTCGCAGGGTAAACACTGAAGCTTTCTTT.

The sample holds a few counts of this clonotype. V gene TRBV11-2 combines with J gene TRBJ2-7; D is uncertain. Germline assignment: CDR1 SGHAT and CDR2 FQNNGV. V lost 0 bases to trimming and J lost 2 bases, with 11 bases between them. This CDR3 spans 15 amino acids. CDR3 loop: CASSLDLGSAYEQYF. As DNA, the CDR3 is TGTGCCAGCAGCTTAGATCTGGGGTCCGCCTACGAGCAGTACTTC.

The chain has TRBV29-1 and TRBJ1-1, with 7 bases matching TRBD1. Trimming cost V 4 bases and J 5 bases; bases outside gene matches: 10. This CDR3 is built from 14 residues. The germline V gene encodes CDR1 SQVTM and CDR2 ANQGSEA. The CDR3 region is CSVVDRPGRTEAFF. The CDR3 coding sequence is TGCAGCGTTGTGGACAGGCCCGGGAGAACTGAAGCTTTCTTT.

The CDR3 coding sequence is TGTGCCAGTAGTATAGACGGAAGTCTAGCCAAAAACATTCAGTACTTC. Translated: CASSIDGSLAKNIQYF. V usage is TRBV19 and J usage is TRBJ2-4, with D unclear. Germline V gene data show CDR1 as LNHDA and CDR2 as SQIVND (reference sequence). V lost 0 bases and J lost 0, with 9 bases in between. The CDR3 loop spans 16 amino acids.

This clonotype occurred many times. The rearrangement joins TRBV6-6 to TRBJ1-4; 9 nucleotides agree with TRBD1. The CDR3 loop spans 17 amino acids. From germline, CDR1 is MNHNY and CDR2 SVGAGI (reference sequence). The V gene end was trimmed by 4 bases and the J gene end by 5 bases; junction bases not matched to a gene: 11. The CDR3 sequence is CASSSSGQGWSNEKLFF. In DNA, the CDR3 is TGTGCCAGCAGTTCATCGGGACAGGGATGGTCGAATGAAAAACTGTTTTTT.

Many counts were recorded for this clonotype. The chain couples TRBV29-1 to TRBJ2-5, with no clear D. The germline gives CDR1 SQVTM, CDR2 ANQGSEA. The CDR3 length is 12 residues. CDR3 sequence reads: CSVEVGQETQYF. CDR3 in DNA: TGCAGTGTCGAGGTTGGCCAAGAGACCCAGTACTTC.

This clonotype showed up just a few times. The rearrangement links TRBV5-1 to TRBJ2-7, with TRBD1 identical over 7 bases. The germline CDR1 and CDR2 sequences are SGHRS and YFSETQ. The CDR3 is 13 amino acids. With 6 bases clipped from V and 2 bases from J, the junction kept 5 bases outside the gene matches. The CDR3 DNA sequence: TGCGCCAGCAAGATGGGACAGACCTACGAGCAGTACTTC. Amino acids: CASKMGQTYEQYF.

This clonotype was counted between two and nine times. With a much larger clone just one base away, this may be a read error. The V gene is TRBV29-1, the J gene TRBJ2-4; D uncertain. Between the trimmed V and J ends, which lost 3 bases and 13 bases, there was a span of 16 bases. This CDR3 has 12 amino acids. Germline V gene data show CDR1 as SQVTM and CDR2 as ANQGSEA. CDR3: CSVDPGSNEQYF. In nucleotides, the CDR3 is TGCAGCGTTGATCCAGGCTCGAATGAGCAGTACTTC.